What follows describes a single T cell receptor (beta chain). Its target is unknown. This specimen comes from a study of T cells in localized non-small cell lung cancer. V lost 6 bases, J lost 5 bases, and 8 bases lay in between. The germline V gene encodes CDR1 SNHLY and CDR2 FYNNEI. The length of the CDR3 is 12 residues. Repertoires were generated with immunoSEQ multiplex PCR, while TCRdb's copy carries only in-frame clones and drops some. Of tens of thousands of clones detected, around 83% appear once; the ten largest clones hold 7.5% to 8%. Study results and limitations: Median detection of top 100 tumor clones in adjacent lung was 57 clones. Without multi-region sequencing, intratumor heterogeneity could not be excluded. Clonality peaked in uninvolved adjacent lung rather than tumor.

Sequencing used PBMCs, obtained before any cancer treatment. The chain joins TRBV2 to TRBJ1-5; D remains unclear. The receptor was isolated from a man between 40 and 69 years old with stage II lung adenocarcinoma. The CDR3 region is CASRPSDQPQHF. CDR3 sequence (DNA): TGTGCCAGCAGGCCGTCCGATCAGCCCCAGCATTTT.